Listed below are T cell receptor beta chains from one sample, sequenced in a study of PD-L1 blockade in urothelial cancer. TCRdb's copy holds only in-frame clones and misses some; the assay was immunoSEQ multiplex PCR. This repertoire shows 45,000 to 60,000 clones, 88% found once; its top ten account for 2.4%. The specimen comprised PBMCs, sampled around atezolizumab (anti-PD-L1) treatment. These receptors were obtained from a man in his sixties with urothelial cancer. CDR3s include the opening cysteine and the closing phenylalanine or tryptophan. D genes are given only for firm matches. A row's size may be missing; if present it is once, few, many or a size class.

size	V	J	D	DNA	CDR3
.	TRBV9	TRBJ1-6	TRBD1	TGTGCCAGCAGCGTAGAGACCGGGACAGGGGGCCGCGTGGGAAATTCACCCCTCCACTTT	CASSVETGTGGRVGNSPLHF
.	TRBV11-2	TRBJ2-1	TRBD2	TGTGCCAGCAGCCTGGTTCCCCGACTAGCGGGAGTCGGGGAGCAGTTCTTC	CASSLVPRLAGVGEQFF
.	TRBV5-1	TRBJ1-1	.	TGCGCCAGCAGATATGGAGGGCAGGGCGACACTGAAGCTTTCTTT	CASRYGGQGDTEAFF
.	TRBV6-5	TRBJ1-2	TRBD1	TGTGCCAGCAGTTACAGGGGGCGCTATGGCTACACCTTC	CASSYRGRYGYTF
once	TRBV18	TRBJ1-1	.	TGTGCCAGCTCCTCACAGTGGAACACTGAAGCTTTCTTT	CASSSQWNTEAFF
.	TRBV19	TRBJ2-3	.	TGTGCCAGTAGTGCCCCGGGGACAGATACGCAGTATTTT	CASSAPGTDTQYF
.	TRBV5-1	TRBJ2-1	TRBD1	TGCGCCAGCAGCTTGGGACAGGGGGCTTACAATGAGCAGTTCTTC	CASSLGQGAYNEQFF
.	TRBV2	TRBJ1-1	.	TGTGCCAGCAGGACAGATCCCATGAACACTGAAGCTTTCTTT	CASRTDPMNTEAFF
few	TRBV28	TRBJ2-2	TRBD1	TGTGCCACCACTAGGGGTGGACAGGGACGCGCCGGGGAGCTGTTTTTT	CATTRGGQGRAGELFF
.	TRBV12-5	TRBJ2-5	.	TGTGCTAGTGGTTTGGTACTCCCAGGGACCCAGTACTTC	CASGLVLPGTQYF
.	TRBV28	TRBJ2-7	TRBD2	TGTGCCAGTCTACGCCGGGGGGGAGAGCAGTACTTC	CASLRRGGEQYF
.	TRBV5-1	TRBJ1-2	TRBD1	TGCGCCAGCAGCCCTCCGGGACAGGCCCTTGCGACCTTC	CASSPPGQALATF
.	TRBV6-5	TRBJ2-7	.	TGTGCCAGCAGCCCCGGACTCGACGAGCAGTACTTC	CASSPGLDEQYF
.	TRBV2	TRBJ2-5	TRBD2	TGTGCCAGCAGTTTTAGCCTCCTAGCGGGAGGGGAGGAGACCCAGTACTTC	CASSFSLLAGGEETQYF
.	TRBV21-1	TRBJ2-2	.	TGTGCCAGCACCCGTCCGGAGAGCGGGAGGGCCAATCCCGGGGAGCTGTTTTTT	CASTRPESGRANPGELFF
.	TRBV25-1	TRBJ2-7	.	TGTGCCAGCAGTGAGCGGGAAAACTACGAGCAGTACTTC	CASSERENYEQYF
.	TRBV19	TRBJ2-1	TRBD2	TGTGCCAGTAGTAAGGGACTAGCGGGGTACAATGAGCAGTTCTTC	CASSKGLAGYNEQFF
.	TRBV19	TRBJ2-1	.	TGTGCCTCCTCTTATCTTTACAATGAGCAGTTCTTC	CASSYLYNEQFF
few	TRBV9	TRBJ1-5	.	TGTGCCAGCAGCCGGGGTGGAAATCAGCCCCAGCATTTT	CASSRGGNQPQHF
.	TRBV6-5	TRBJ1-6	TRBD1	TGTGCCAGCAGTTACTCCCGGGGACAGGGATATTCACCCCTCCACTTT	CASSYSRGQGYSPLHF
.	TRBV2	TRBJ2-1	TRBD2	TGTGCCAGCGGCCACGGTCGGGGGGGTAACAATGAGCAGTTCTTC	CASGHGRGGNNEQFF
.	TRBV2	TRBJ1-5	TRBD1	TGTGCCAGCAGCCACGGGACAGAGAGCAATCAGCCCCAGCATTTT	CASSHGTESNQPQHF